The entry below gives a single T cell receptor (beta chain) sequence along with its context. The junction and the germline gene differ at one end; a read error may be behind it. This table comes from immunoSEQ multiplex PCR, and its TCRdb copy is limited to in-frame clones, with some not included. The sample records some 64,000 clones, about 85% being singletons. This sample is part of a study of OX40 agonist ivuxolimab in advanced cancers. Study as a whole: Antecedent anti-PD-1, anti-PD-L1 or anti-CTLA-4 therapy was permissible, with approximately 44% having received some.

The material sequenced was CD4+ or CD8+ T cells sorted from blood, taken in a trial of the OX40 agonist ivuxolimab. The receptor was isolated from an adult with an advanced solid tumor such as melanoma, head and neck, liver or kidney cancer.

In nucleotides, the CDR3 is TGTGCCAGCAGTTTATCCGGGCAATCCTGGCGGTTT. Encoded protein: CASSLSGQSWRF. The chain combines TRBV27 with TRBJ1-1, with D uncertain. Germline assignment: CDR1 MNHEY and CDR2 SMNVEV (reference sequence). The CDR3 is made up of 12 amino acids.